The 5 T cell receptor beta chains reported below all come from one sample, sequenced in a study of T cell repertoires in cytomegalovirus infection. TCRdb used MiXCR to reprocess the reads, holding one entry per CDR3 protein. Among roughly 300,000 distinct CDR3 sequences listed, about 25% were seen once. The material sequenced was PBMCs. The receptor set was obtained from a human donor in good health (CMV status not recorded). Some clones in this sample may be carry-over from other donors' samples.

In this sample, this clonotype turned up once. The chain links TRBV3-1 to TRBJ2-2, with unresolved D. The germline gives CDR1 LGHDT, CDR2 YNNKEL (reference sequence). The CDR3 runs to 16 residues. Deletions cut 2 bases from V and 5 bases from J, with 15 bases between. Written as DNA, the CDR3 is TGTGCCAGCAGCCAACTGGGTAATTATAGGACCGGGGAGCTGTTTTTT. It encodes CASSQLGNYRTGELFF.

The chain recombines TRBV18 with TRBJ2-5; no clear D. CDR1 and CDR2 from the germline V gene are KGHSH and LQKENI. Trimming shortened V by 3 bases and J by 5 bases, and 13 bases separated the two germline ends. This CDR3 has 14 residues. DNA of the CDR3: TGTGCCAGCTCACCCCGAGACTGGCGGGAGACCCAGTACTTC. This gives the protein CASSPRDWRETQYF.

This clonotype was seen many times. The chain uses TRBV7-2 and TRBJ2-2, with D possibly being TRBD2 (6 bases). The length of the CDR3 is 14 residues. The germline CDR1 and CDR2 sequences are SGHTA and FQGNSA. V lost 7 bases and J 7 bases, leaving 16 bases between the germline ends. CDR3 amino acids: CASISLATGGELFF. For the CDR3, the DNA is TGTGCCAGCATCTCACTAGCAACTGGCGGGGAGCTGTTTTTT.

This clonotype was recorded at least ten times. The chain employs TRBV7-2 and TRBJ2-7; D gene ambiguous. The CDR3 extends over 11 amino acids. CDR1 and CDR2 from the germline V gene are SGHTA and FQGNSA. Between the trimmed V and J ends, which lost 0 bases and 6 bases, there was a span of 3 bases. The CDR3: CASSLATEQYF. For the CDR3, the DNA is TGTGCCAGCAGCTTAGCGACCGAGCAGTACTTC.

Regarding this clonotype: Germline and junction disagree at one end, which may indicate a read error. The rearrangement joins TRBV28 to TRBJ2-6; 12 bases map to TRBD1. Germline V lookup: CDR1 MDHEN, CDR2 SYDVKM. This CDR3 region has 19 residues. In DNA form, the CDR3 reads TGTGCCAGCAGTTTACTCGGGACAGGGGGCGTTTCCGGGGCCAACGTCCTGATTTTC. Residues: CASSLLGTGGVSGANVLIF. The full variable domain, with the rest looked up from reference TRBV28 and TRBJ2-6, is DVKVTQSSRYLVKRTGEKVFLECVQDMDHENMFWYRQDPGLGLRLIYFSYDVKMKEKGDIPEGYSVSREKKERFSLILESASTNQTSMYLCASSLLGTGGVSGANVLIFGAGSRLTVL.